One sample yielded the 2 T cell receptor beta chains listed below, sequenced in a study of human T cells and chemical hapten exposure. One entry per CDR3 protein, called by TCRdb with MiXCR from the RACE reads. This table has roughly 380,000 distinct CDR3 sequences, more than 4.5% appearing once. Time point indicated: pre-sensitization, week 0. Treatment reported: therapeutic diphenylcyclopropenone sensitization with weekly scalp DPC. The source material was whole blood, sampled in connection with sensitization to the hapten diphenylcyclopropenone (DPC). Receptors originate from a woman between 45 and 65 years old with alopecia areata. Some clones in this sample may be carry-over from other donors' samples.

There are many counts of this clonotype. The V and J genes are TRBV24-1 and TRBJ2-7, with D perhaps matching TRBD1 (5 bases). V lost 1 base and J 6 bases, leaving 6 bases between the germline ends. The germline V gene encodes CDR1 KGHDR and CDR2 SFDVKD. The CDR3 contains 12 residues. CDR3 sequence reads: CATSDLRGEQYF. Written as DNA, the CDR3 is TGTGCCACCAGTGATTTAAGGGGCGAGCAGTACTTC.

This clonotype has a handful of counts. The rearrangement joins TRBV6-2 or TRBV6-3 to TRBJ1-6; 10 nucleotides agree with TRBD1. The CDR3 totals 15 residues. Germline V gene lookup returns CDR1 MNHEY and CDR2 SVGEGT. V shed 6 bases and J 10 bases; nucleotides not matched to a gene: 9. CDR3 DNA sequence: TGTGCCAGCAGCGAAGACAGGGGGCTAGTGTCACCCCTCCACTTT. Protein: CASSEDRGLVSPLHF.